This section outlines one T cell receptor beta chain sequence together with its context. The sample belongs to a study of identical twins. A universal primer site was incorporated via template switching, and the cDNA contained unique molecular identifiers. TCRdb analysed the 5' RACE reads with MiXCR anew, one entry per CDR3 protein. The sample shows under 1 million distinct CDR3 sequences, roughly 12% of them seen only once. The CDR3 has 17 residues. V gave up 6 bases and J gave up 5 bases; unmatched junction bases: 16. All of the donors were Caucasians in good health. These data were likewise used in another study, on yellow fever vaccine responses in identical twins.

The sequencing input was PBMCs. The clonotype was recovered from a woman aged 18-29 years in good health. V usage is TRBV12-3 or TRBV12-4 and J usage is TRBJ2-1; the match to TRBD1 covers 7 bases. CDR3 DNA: TGTGCCAGCAGCCGACGCCTAGGGACAGTGCCGGACAATGAGCAGTTCTTC. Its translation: CASSRRLGTVPDNEQFF.